Included here is one T cell receptor beta chain sequence, with context. Its antigen remains unidentified. The data belong to a study of CD8+ T cells in alopecia areata. Study information: In an open-label trial, patients got 5 to 10 mg tofacitinib twice daily.

CDR3 size: 13 residues. Trimming removed 9 bases from V and 3 bases from J, with 13 bases in between. Germline V gene lookup returns CDR1 SNHLY and CDR2 FYNNEI. Study results and caveats: In lesional scalp, particularly from alopecia totalis/universalis, clonality was higher than in normal scalp.

RNA, once extracted, was reverse transcribed into cDNA for use as the sequencing template. The data were produced by immunoSEQ multiplex PCR, yet TCRdb's version contains in-frame clones alone and is incomplete. The table has just over 150,000 clones, 45% to 55% seen once. The genes are TRBV2 and TRBJ2-3, with D tentatively TRBD2 (5 bases). The specimen was CD8+ T cells sorted from blood, collected at week 0. This TCR was recovered from a human donor with alopecia areata. Here the CDR3 DNA reads TGTGCCAGAAACCGTCGAGGGACAGATACGCAGTATTTT. Protein sequence: CARNRRGTDTQYF.